This TCR beta chain was captured by sequencing in a study of cytomegalovirus exposure and HLA in healthy donors. CDR1 is GTSNPN, CDR2 SVGIG, per germline (reference sequence). Germline trimming cut 4 bases from V and 2 bases from J; bases unmatched to any gene: 6. The CDR3 runs to 14 residues. Amplification used 60 Vbeta primers and 13 Jbeta primers. Using immunoSEQ multiplex PCR, the repertoire was profiled, and TCRdb retains in-frame clones only, with some absent. The sample shows approximately 190,000 clones, around four fifths of them seen only once. Source material: PBMCs. The origin of this receptor is a woman younger than 35 in good health and CMV-seronegative. V gene TRBV30 combines with J gene TRBJ1-2, with 8 positions matching TRBD1. The CDR3 region has the DNA TGTGCCTGGATTCAGCGGACAGGGAACTATGGCTACACCTTC. Residues: CAWIQRTGNYGYTF. Drawing the rest from reference TRBV30 and TRBJ1-2, the complete variable domain is SQTIHQWPATLVQPVGSPLSLECTVEGTSNPNLYWYRQAAGRGLQLLFYSVGIGQISSEVPQNLSASRPQDRQFILSSKKLLLSDSGFYLCAWIQRTGNYGYTFGSGTRLTVV.